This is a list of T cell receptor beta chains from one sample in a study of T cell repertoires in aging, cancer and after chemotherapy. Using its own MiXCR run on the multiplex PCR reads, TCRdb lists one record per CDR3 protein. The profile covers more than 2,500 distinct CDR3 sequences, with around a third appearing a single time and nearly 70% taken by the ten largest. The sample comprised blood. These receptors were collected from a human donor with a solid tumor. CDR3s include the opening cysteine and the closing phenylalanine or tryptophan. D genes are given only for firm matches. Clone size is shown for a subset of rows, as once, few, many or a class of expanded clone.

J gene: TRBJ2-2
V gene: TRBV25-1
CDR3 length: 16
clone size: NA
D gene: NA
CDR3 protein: CASSVRFHANTGELFF
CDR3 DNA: TGTGCCAGCAGTGTGAGGTTTCACGCGAACACCGGGGAGCTGTTTTTT

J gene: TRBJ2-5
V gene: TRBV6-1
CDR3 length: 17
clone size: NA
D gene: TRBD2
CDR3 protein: CASSVGVGGLAKETQYF
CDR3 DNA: TGTGCCAGCAGTGTAGGTGTTGGGGGACTAGCGAAAGAGACCCAGTACTTC

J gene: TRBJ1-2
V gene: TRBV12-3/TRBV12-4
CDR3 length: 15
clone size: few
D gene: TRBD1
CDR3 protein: CASSPPWDSDYGYTF
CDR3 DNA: TGTGCCAGCAGTCCCCCATGGGACAGCGACTATGGCTACACCTTC

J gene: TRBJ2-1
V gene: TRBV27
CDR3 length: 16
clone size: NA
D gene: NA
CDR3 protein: CATSGSGGGSYNEQFF
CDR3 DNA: TGTGCCACCAGTGGCTCCGGAGGGGGGTCCTACAATGAGCAGTTCTTC

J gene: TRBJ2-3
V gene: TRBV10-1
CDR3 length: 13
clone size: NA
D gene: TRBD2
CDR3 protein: CASTAGGTDTQYF
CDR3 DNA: TGCGCCAGCACAGCGGGGGGCACAGATACGCAGTATTTT

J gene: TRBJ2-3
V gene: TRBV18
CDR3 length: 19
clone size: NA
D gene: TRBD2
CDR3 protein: CASSPGLAGGPLSTDTQYF
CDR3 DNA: TGTGCCAGCTCACCGGGACTAGCGGGGGGGCCGTTGAGCACAGATACGCAGTATTTT

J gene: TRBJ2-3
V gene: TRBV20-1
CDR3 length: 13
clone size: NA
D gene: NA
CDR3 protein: CSARGGTTDTQYF
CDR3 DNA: TGCAGTGCTAGAGGTGGCACAACAGATACGCAGTATTTT

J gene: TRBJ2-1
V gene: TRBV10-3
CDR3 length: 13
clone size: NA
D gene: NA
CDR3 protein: CAINGQTYNEQFF
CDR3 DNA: TGTGCCATCAACGGACAGACTTACAATGAGCAGTTCTTC

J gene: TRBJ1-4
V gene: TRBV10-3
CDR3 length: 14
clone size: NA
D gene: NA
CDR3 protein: CAISEEGGREKLFF
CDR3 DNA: TGTGCCATCAGTGAGGAGGGGGGACGTGAAAAACTGTTTTTT

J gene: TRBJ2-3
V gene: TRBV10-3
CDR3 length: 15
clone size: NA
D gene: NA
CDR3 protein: CAISVRRVPADTQYF
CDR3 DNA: TGTGCCATCAGTGTAAGACGGGTTCCCGCAGATACGCAGTATTTT

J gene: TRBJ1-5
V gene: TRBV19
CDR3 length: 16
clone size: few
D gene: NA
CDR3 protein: CASSFAQGSSNQPQHF
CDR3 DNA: TGTGCCAGTAGTTTTGCGCAGGGGTCGAGCAATCAGCCCCAGCATTTT

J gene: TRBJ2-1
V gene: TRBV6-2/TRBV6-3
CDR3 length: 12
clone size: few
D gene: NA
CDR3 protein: CASSAMTNEQFF
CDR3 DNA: TGTGCCAGCAGCGCGATGACGAATGAGCAGTTCTTC

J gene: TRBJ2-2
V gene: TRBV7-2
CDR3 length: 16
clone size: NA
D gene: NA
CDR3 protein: CASEGGGGGNTGELFF
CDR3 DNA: TGTGCCAGCGAGGGAGGTGGAGGAGGAAACACCGGGGAGCTGTTTTTT

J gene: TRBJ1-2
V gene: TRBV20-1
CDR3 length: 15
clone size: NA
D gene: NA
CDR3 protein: CSASSREHQSDGYTF
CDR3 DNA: TGCAGTGCTAGCTCCAGGGAACACCAAAGTGATGGCTACACCTTC

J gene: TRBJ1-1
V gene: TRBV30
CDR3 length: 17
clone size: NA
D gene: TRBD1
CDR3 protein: CAWSEWDRGFGDTEAFF
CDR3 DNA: TGTGCCTGGAGTGAGTGGGACAGGGGCTTTGGCGACACTGAAGCTTTCTTT

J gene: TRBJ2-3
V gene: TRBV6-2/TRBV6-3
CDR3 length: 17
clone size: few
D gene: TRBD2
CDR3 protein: CASSTYRLAGYGDTQYF
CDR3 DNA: TGTGCCAGCAGTACCTACCGACTAGCGGGGTATGGGGATACGCAGTATTTT

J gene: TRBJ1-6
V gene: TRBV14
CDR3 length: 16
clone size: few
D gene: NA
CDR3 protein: CASSQLGTLSSSPLHF
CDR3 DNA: TGTGCCAGCAGCCAACTTGGGACATTGAGTTCCTCACCCCTCCACTTT

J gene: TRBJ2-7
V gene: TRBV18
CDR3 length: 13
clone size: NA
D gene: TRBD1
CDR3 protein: CASSQHPGQEQYF
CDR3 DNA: TGTGCCAGCTCACAACATCCGGGACAGGAGCAGTACTTC

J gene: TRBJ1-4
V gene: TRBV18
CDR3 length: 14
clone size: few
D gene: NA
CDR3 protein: CASSPAGVNEKLFF
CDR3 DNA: TGTGCCAGCTCACCGGCAGGGGTGAATGAAAAACTGTTTTTT

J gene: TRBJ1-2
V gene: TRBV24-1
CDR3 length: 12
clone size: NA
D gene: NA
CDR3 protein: CATSDPRAGYTF
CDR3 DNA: TGTGCCACCAGTGACCCTAGGGCTGGCTACACCTTC

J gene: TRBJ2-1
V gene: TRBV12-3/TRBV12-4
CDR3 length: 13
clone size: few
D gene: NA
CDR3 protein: CASSSGQNNEQFF
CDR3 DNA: TGTGCCAGCAGCTCGGGACAAAACAATGAGCAGTTCTTC

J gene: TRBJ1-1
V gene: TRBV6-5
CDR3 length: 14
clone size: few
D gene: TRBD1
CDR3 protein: CASSSQGVDTEAFF
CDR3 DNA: TGTGCCAGCAGTTCTCAGGGGGTCGACACTGAAGCTTTCTTT

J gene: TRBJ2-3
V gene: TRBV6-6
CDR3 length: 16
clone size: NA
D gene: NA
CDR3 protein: CASSRPRTVNSDTQYF
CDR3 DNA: TGTGCCAGCAGTCGACCCAGAACGGTTAATTCGGATACGCAGTATTTT

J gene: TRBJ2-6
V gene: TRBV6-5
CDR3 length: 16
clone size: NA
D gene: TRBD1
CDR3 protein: CASSQPRGPGANVLTF
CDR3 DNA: TGTGCCAGCAGCCAACCCAGGGGGCCTGGGGCCAACGTCCTGACTTTC

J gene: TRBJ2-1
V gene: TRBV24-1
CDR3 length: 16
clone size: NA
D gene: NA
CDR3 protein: CATSDPDGGKYNEQFF
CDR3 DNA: TGTGCCACCAGTGATCCGGACGGAGGAAAATACAATGAGCAGTTCTTC

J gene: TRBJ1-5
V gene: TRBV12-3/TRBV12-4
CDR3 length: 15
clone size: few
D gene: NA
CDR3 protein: CASIEEGGGNQPQHF
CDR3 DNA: TGTGCCAGCATAGAGGAGGGAGGGGGAAATCAGCCCCAGCATTTT

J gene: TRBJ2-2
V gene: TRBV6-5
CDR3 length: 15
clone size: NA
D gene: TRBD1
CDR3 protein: CASSKGQGYGGELFF
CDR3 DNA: TGTGCCAGCAGTAAGGGACAGGGATATGGCGGGGAGCTGTTTTTT

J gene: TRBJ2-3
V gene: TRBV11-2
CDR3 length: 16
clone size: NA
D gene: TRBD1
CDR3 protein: CASSSSGGTSTDTQYF
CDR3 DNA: TGTGCCAGCAGCTCATCAGGGGGAACTAGCACAGATACGCAGTATTTT

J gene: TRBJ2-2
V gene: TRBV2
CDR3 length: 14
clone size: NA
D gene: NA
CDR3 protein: CASCGQPNTGELFF
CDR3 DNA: TGTGCCAGCTGTGGACAGCCTAACACCGGGGAGCTGTTTTTT

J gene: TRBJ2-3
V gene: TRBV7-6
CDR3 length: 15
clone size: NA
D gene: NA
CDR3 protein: CASSLALAGTDTQYF
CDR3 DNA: TGTGCCAGCAGCTTAGCTTTAGCAGGCACAGATACGCAGTATTTT

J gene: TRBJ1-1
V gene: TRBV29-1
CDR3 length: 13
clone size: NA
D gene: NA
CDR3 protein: CSVGGGMNTEAFF
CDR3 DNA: TGCAGCGTTGGGGGGGGAATGAACACTGAAGCTTTCTTT

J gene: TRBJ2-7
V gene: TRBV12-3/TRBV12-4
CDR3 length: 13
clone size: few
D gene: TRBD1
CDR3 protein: CASRDPGGGEQYF
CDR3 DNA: TGTGCCAGCAGAGACCCAGGGGGCGGCGAGCAGTACTTC

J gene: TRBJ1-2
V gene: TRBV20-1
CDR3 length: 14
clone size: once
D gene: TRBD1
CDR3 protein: CSAPTGGVNYGYTF
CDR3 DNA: TGCAGTGCCCCGACAGGGGGGGTTAACTATGGCTACACCTTC

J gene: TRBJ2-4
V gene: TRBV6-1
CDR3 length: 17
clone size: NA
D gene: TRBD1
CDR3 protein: CASSDADRGNTKNIQYF
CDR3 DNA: TGTGCCAGCAGTGACGCAGACAGGGGGAATACCAAAAACATTCAGTACTTC

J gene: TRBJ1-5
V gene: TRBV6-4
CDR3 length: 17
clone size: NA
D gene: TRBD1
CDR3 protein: CASSPGGTGSGGQPQHF
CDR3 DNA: TGTGCCAGCAGTCCAGGGGGGACAGGGTCGGGGGGACAGCCCCAGCATTTT

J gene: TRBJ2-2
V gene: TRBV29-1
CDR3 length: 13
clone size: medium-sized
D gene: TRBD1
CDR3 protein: CSVVNRGTGELFF
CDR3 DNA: TGCAGCGTCGTCAACAGGGGAACCGGGGAGCTGTTTTTT

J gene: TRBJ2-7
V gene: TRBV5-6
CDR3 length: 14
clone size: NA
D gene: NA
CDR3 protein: CASSLGGDPYEQYF
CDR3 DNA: TGTGCCAGCAGCTTGGGCGGGGACCCCTACGAGCAGTACTTC

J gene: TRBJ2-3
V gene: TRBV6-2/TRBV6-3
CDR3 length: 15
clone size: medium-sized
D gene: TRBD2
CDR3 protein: CASSYWAGGTDTQYF
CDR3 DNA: TGTGCCAGCAGTTACTGGGCGGGGGGGACGGATACGCAGTATTTT

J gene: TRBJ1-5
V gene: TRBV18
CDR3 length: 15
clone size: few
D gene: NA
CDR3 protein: CASSPDRGGNQPQHF
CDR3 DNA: TGTGCCAGCTCACCGGACAGAGGGGGCAATCAGCCCCAGCATTTT

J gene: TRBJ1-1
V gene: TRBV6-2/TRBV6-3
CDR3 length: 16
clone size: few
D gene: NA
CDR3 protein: CASSKSTGTQNTEAFF
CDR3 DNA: TGTGCCAGCAGTAAGAGTACCGGGACGCAGAACACTGAAGCTTTCTTT

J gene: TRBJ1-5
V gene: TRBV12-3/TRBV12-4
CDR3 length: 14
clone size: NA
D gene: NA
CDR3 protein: CASSTDRANQPQHF
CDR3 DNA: TGTGCCAGCAGCACGGACAGAGCCAATCAGCCCCAGCATTTT

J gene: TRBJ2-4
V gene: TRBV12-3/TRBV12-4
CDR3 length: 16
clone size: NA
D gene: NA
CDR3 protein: CASSLTLTGAKNIQYF
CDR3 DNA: TGTGCCAGCAGTCTTACCTTGACTGGGGCCAAAAACATTCAGTACTTC

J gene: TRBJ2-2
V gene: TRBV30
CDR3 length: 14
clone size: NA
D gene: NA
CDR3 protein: CAWSITGYGWELFF
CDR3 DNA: TGTGCCTGGAGTATTACAGGGTACGGCTGGGAGCTGTTTTTT

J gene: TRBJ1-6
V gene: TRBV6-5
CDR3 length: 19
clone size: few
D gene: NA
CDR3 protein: CASSRMVGAIHSYNSPLHF
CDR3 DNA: TGTGCCAGCAGTCGTATGGTAGGGGCCATACACTCCTATAATTCACCCCTCCACTTT

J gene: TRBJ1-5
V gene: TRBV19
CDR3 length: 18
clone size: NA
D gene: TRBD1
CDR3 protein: CASLRGQGAFYSNQPQHF
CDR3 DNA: TGTGCCAGCCTCCGAGGGCAGGGGGCCTTTTATAGCAATCAGCCCCAGCATTTT

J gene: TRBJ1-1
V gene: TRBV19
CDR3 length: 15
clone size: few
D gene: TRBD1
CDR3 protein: CASSSPTGTNTEAFF
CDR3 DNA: TGTGCCAGTAGTAGCCCGACAGGGACGAACACTGAAGCTTTCTTT

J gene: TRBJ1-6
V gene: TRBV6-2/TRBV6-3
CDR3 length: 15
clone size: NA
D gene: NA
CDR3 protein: CASRQQGPINSPLHF
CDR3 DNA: TGTGCCAGCAGACAACAGGGACCGATTAATTCACCCCTCCACTTT

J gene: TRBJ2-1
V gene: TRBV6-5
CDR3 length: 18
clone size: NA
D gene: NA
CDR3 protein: CASSSSLRKSSSYNEQFF
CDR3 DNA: TGTGCCAGCAGTTCAAGCCTCCGTAAGAGTAGCTCCTACAATGAGCAGTTCTTC

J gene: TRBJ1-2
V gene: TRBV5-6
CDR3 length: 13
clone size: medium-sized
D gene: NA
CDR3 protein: CASSPPSDSGYTF
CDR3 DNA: TGTGCCAGCAGCCCCCCCTCGGACAGTGGCTACACCTTC

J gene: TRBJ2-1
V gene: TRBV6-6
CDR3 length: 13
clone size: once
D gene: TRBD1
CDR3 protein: CASSFTGDNEQFF
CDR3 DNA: TGTGCCAGCAGTTTCACAGGGGACAATGAGCAGTTCTTC

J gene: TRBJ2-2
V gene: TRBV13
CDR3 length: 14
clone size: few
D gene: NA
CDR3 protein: CASSLERIPGELFF
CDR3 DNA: TGTGCCAGCAGCTTGGAGAGGATTCCCGGGGAGCTGTTTTTT

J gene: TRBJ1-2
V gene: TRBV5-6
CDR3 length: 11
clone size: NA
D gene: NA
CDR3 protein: CASSPGRGYTF
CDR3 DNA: TGTGCCAGCAGCCCAGGGCGCGGCTACACCTTC

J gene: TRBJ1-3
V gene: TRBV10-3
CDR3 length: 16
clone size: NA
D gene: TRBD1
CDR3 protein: CAISSPTGNSGNTIYF
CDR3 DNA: TGTGCCATCAGCTCGCCGACAGGGAACTCTGGAAACACCATATATTTT